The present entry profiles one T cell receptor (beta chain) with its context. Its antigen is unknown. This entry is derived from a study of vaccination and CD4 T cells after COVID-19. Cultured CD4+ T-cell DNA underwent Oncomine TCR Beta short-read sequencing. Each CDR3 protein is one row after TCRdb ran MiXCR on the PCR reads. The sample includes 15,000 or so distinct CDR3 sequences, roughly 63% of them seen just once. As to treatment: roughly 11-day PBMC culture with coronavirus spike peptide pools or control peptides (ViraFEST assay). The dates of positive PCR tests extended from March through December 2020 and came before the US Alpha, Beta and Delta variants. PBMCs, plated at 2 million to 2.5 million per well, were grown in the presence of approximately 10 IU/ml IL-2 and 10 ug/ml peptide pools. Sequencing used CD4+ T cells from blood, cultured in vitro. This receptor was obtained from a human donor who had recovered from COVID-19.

The CDR3 region is CAWSVLGSPEKLFF. CDR3 nucleotides: TGTGCCTGGAGTGTATTGGGCTCCCCTGAAAAACTGTTTTTT. The chain has TRBV30 and TRBJ1-4; D call uncertain. The CDR3 extends over 14 amino acids. The V gene lost 0 bases and the J gene lost 7 bases, with 12 bases spanning the gap. Germline CDR1 GTSNPN, CDR2 SVGIG (reference sequence). Complete variable domain (other parts from reference TRBV30 and TRBJ1-4): SQTIHQWPATLVQPVGSPLSLECTVEGTSNPNLYWYRQAAGRGLQLLFYSVGIGQISSEVPQNLSASRPQDRQFILSSKKLLLSDSGFYLCAWSVLGSPEKLFFGSGTQLSVL.